These T cell receptor beta chains were read from a single sample in a study of blood T cell repertoires in COVID-19. TCRdb's table, derived via immunoSEQ multiplex PCR, lists solely in-frame clones and lacks some. The table lists approximately 500,000 clones, around nine tenths of them singletons. Sequenced: peripheral blood. The receptor set was obtained from a woman aged 50 to 65 with COVID-19, enrolled during active disease. CDR3s include the opening cysteine and the closing phenylalanine or tryptophan. A D gene is named only where the DNA matches it firmly. Expanded clones are given a class, and other clones once, few, many or no size at all.

j_gene,v_gene,d_gene,abundance,CDR3nt,CDR3aa
TRBJ1-2,TRBV7-2,NA,NA,TGTGCCAGCAGCTTAGCGCCGGGACTCCTTAACTATGGCTACACCTTC,CASSLAPGLLNYGYTF
TRBJ2-5,TRBV2,NA,NA,TGTGCCAGCAAGGCAGGCGGGGGCCCGCGAGAGACCCAGTACTTC,CASKAGGGPRETQYF
TRBJ1-5,TRBV27,NA,NA,TGTGCCAGCAGTTTGAGGGTGGAGGATCAGCCCCAGCATTTT,CASSLRVEDQPQHF
TRBJ1-1,TRBV6-6,TRBD1,NA,TGTGCCAGCAGTTACCTTCCGACAGGGGAATCGACTTTCTTT,CASSYLPTGESTFF
TRBJ2-3,TRBV29-1,TRBD1,NA,TGCAGCGCCCTGACAGGGTCTCGTAGCACAGATACGCAGTATTTT,CSALTGSRSTDTQYF
TRBJ2-7,TRBV3-1/TRBV3-2,NA,NA,TGTGCCAGCAGCCAAGGTTACTCCTACGAGCAGTACTTC,CASSQGYSYEQYF
TRBJ1-1,TRBV5-1,TRBD1,NA,TGCGCCAGCAGTTTTGACAGGGCGGAAGCTTTCTTT,CASSFDRAEAFF
TRBJ2-5,TRBV30,TRBD1,NA,TGTGCCGGACCACAGGGGCGGATAACGGAGACCCAGTACTTC,CAGPQGRITETQYF
TRBJ2-5,TRBV5-1,NA,once,TGCGCCAGCAGCCCCGGGAGAAGTCGGGAGACCCAGTACTTC,CASSPGRSRETQYF
TRBJ1-1,TRBV30,NA,NA,TGTGCCTGGACAAGAGGGGGTAACACTGAAGCTTTCTTT,CAWTRGGNTEAFF
TRBJ2-5,TRBV13,NA,once,TGTGCCAGCAGCTTAGGCCAGGGCGTCGAGACCCAGTACTTC,CASSLGQGVETQYF
TRBJ1-5,TRBV28,TRBD1,NA,TGTGCCAGCAGTTCGGGACAGGGGGCACAGCCCCAGCATTTT,CASSSGQGAQPQHF
TRBJ2-5,TRBV27,TRBD1,once,TGTGCCAGCAGTTTCGTACCCGGGACAGACCAAGAGACCCAGTACTTC,CASSFVPGTDQETQYF
TRBJ1-1,TRBV27,TRBD1,NA,TGTGCCAGCAGTTCGGGACAGGGAGGGAGGAACACTGAAGCTTTCTTT,CASSSGQGGRNTEAFF
TRBJ1-2,TRBV5-1,NA,few,TGCGCCAGCAGCTTGCGATTGTCCGCCCCGGGGGGAGGCTACACCTTC,CASSLRLSAPGGGYTF
TRBJ2-7,TRBV6-2/TRBV6-3,TRBD2,NA,TGTGCCAGCAGTCCCCGGGCTAGCGGTGCCTACGAGCAGTACTTC,CASSPRASGAYEQYF
TRBJ1-4,TRBV28,NA,NA,TGTGCCAGCAGTTTTACTGTCCAGGGAGGTGAAAAACTGTTTTTT,CASSFTVQGGEKLFF
TRBJ1-1,TRBV5-4,TRBD1,once,TGTGCCAGCAGTTCTAACAGGGGGCTCACTGAAGCTTTCTTT,CASSSNRGLTEAFF
TRBJ1-3,TRBV18,NA,once,TGTGCCAGCTCACCTTACAGATCTGGAAACACCATATATTTT,CASSPYRSGNTIYF
TRBJ1-2,TRBV19,TRBD1,NA,TGTGCCAGTAGGTCGGGACAGTCGAACTATGGCTACACCTTC,CASRSGQSNYGYTF
TRBJ2-3,TRBV10-2,NA,NA,TGCGCCAGCAGTGAATCTAGCGCCGACACAGATACGCAGTATTTT,CASSESSADTDTQYF
TRBJ1-2,TRBV30,TRBD1,NA,TGTGCCTGGAGCGCCCCGGGACAGGGGCCTGCTACGAGCTACACCTTC,CAWSAPGQGPATSYTF
TRBJ2-2,TRBV18,TRBD2,NA,TGTGCCAGCTCACGAGTAGCGGGGAGAAACACCGGGGAGCTGTTTTTT,CASSRVAGRNTGELFF
TRBJ1-6,TRBV27,NA,few,TGTGCCAGCAGCTTCGACGGGAATTCACCCCTCCACTTT,CASSFDGNSPLHF
TRBJ2-2,TRBV19,NA,NA,TGTGCCAGTAGATTCCAGGGGAACGTCCTAGGGGAGCTGTTTTTT,CASRFQGNVLGELFF
TRBJ2-1,TRBV4-2,TRBD2,NA,TGTGCCAGCAGCCAAGATTTGCAGCGGGGGTCCGCTCAGGACAATGAGCAGTTCTTC,CASSQDLQRGSAQDNEQFF
TRBJ2-3,TRBV19,TRBD2,NA,TGTGCCAGTAGTACTCTAGCGGGGACGAACACAGATACGCAGTATTTT,CASSTLAGTNTDTQYF
TRBJ2-7,TRBV27,NA,NA,TGTGCCAGCAGTTTATCGAGGCAGTTGCCTGGCGAGCAGTACTTC,CASSLSRQLPGEQYF
TRBJ2-3,TRBV27,TRBD2,once,TGTGCCATCGCGCAGCGGGGGGCTATCACAGATACGCAGTATTTT,CAIAQRGAITDTQYF
TRBJ2-7,TRBV7-8,TRBD1,NA,TGTGCCAGCAGCCCACCGGGACAGAACTCCTACGAGCAGTACTTT,CASSPPGQNSYEQYF
TRBJ1-2,TRBV11-2,NA,NA,TGTGCCAGCAGCTTAGATCGGGTCCATGGCTACACCTTC,CASSLDRVHGYTF
TRBJ2-2,TRBV2,TRBD2,NA,TGTGCCAGCAGTGAGAGGACTAGAGGCGGGGAGCTGTTTTTT,CASSERTRGGELFF
TRBJ2-1,TRBV15,NA,NA,TGTGCCACCAGCAGAGAAAGGCGGGACCCCAGCGGGCAGTTCTTC,CATSRERRDPSGQFF
TRBJ2-3,TRBV6-6,TRBD2,NA,TGTGCCAGTTATACTACTAGCGGGGTGACAGATACGCAGTATTTT,CASYTTSGVTDTQYF
TRBJ1-2,TRBV19,NA,NA,TGTGCCAGTAGTGACACGGGGATAAGCTACACCTTC,CASSDTGISYTF
TRBJ2-3,TRBV4-1,TRBD2,NA,TGCGCCAGCAGCCAAGATTGGGAGCGGGGGGGCACAGATACGCAGTATTTT,CASSQDWERGGTDTQYF
TRBJ2-7,TRBV2,TRBD1,NA,TGTGCCAGCAGTGGGACAGGGGGCGCGGGGGAGCAGTACTTC,CASSGTGGAGEQYF
TRBJ2-7,TRBV9,NA,NA,TGTGCCAGCCCCCAAAAGCGGGCAAGCTCCTACGAGCAGTACTTC,CASPQKRASSYEQYF
TRBJ1-1,TRBV6-5,TRBD1,NA,TGTGCCAGCAGCTTTGGACAGGTACACACTGAAGCTTTCTTT,CASSFGQVHTEAFF
TRBJ2-5,TRBV7-6,NA,NA,TGTGCCAGCAGCCAGCGTGGAGGGGGCGTCGGGTTAGAGACCCAGTACTTC,CASSQRGGGVGLETQYF
TRBJ2-3,TRBV2,NA,once,TGTGCCAGCAGTTCCGGTAGGGGCGAAGATACGCAGTATTTT,CASSSGRGEDTQYF
TRBJ2-7,TRBV19,TRBD1,NA,TGTGCCAGATCACCGAAGGAGGACAGGGATCCCTACGAGCAGTACTTC,CARSPKEDRDPYEQYF
TRBJ2-5,TRBV5-1,NA,NA,TGCGCCAGCAGCTCCGGGATTCAAGAGACCCAGTACTTC,CASSSGIQETQYF
TRBJ2-7,TRBV5-4,TRBD2,NA,TGTGCCAGCAGCTCGACTAGCGGGTCCTCCTACGAGCAGTACTTC,CASSSTSGSSYEQYF
TRBJ2-1,TRBV11-3,NA,NA,TGTGCCAGCAGCTTAGATTGGTCTAGCTCCTACAATGAGCAGTTCTTC,CASSLDWSSSYNEQFF
TRBJ2-7,TRBV10-2,NA,NA,TGCGCCAGCATAGGGACATCGCATGAGCAGTACTTC,CASIGTSHEQYF
TRBJ2-1,TRBV9,NA,NA,TGTGCCAGCAGCGTATTTAGGGGGTCTCCCTACAATGAGCAGTTCTTC,CASSVFRGSPYNEQFF
TRBJ2-2,TRBV24-1,TRBD2,NA,TGTGCCACCAGTGATTGGACTAGCGGGGGTTCCCCCAACACCGGGGAGCTGTTTTTT,CATSDWTSGGSPNTGELFF
TRBJ1-2,TRBV12-3/TRBV12-4,TRBD1,NA,TGTGCCAGCAGCGCTGACAGGGGGAGGAGCTACACCTTC,CASSADRGRSYTF
TRBJ1-5,TRBV24-1,NA,NA,TGTGCCACCAGTGACTCCAGGGAACAGCCCCAGCATTTT,CATSDSREQPQHF
TRBJ2-3,TRBV2,TRBD2,NA,TGTGCCAGCAGTACTCAGCGGGGTGGGGGCACAGATACGCAGTATTTT,CASSTQRGGGTDTQYF
TRBJ1-5,TRBV27,NA,NA,TGTGCCAGCAGTTTAGGTACTGGCGGGGGCTGGCCCCAGCATTTT,CASSLGTGGGWPQHF
TRBJ1-6,TRBV30,TRBD1,NA,TGTGCCTGGAGTGGGACAGGGTACTCACCCCTCCACTTT,CAWSGTGYSPLHF
TRBJ2-6,TRBV7-2,NA,NA,TGTGCCAGCAGCTCCCCCGAGAGCTCTGGGGCCAACGTCCTGACTTTC,CASSSPESSGANVLTF
TRBJ1-2,TRBV5-6,NA,few,TGTGCCAGCAGCTTGCGAGGGTTGAGGTTAGAGGGCTACACCTTC,CASSLRGLRLEGYTF
TRBJ1-5,TRBV30,TRBD1,NA,TGTGCCTGGAGTTGGACAGGGACGGGGCAGCCCCAGCATTTT,CAWSWTGTGQPQHF
TRBJ2-1,TRBV18,TRBD2,NA,TGTGCCAGCTCACCACTAGCGGGGAGCTCCTACAATGAGCAGTTCTTC,CASSPLAGSSYNEQFF
TRBJ2-3,TRBV6-1,NA,NA,TGTGCCAGCAGTGAAGCGTTGGGGCCGGGCCCCACAGATACGCAGTATTTT,CASSEALGPGPTDTQYF
TRBJ2-1,TRBV5-4,TRBD2,NA,TGTGCCAGCAGCCGAAGTAAGGGGACTAGTCACGATGAGCAGTTCTTC,CASSRSKGTSHDEQFF